These 26 T cell receptor beta chains came from one sample sequenced in a study of PD-1 blockade in classical Hodgkin lymphoma. Only in-frame clones appear in the TCRdb table, and some are missing; sequencing was by immunoSEQ multiplex PCR. This sample has about 25,000 clones, with approximately 95% found just once. The sample's time point: newly diagnosed, previously untreated cHL patient sample. Sequencing used peripheral blood mononuclear cells (PBMCs). The receptors shown here come from a human donor with classical Hodgkin lymphoma.

This chain connects TRBV19 to TRBJ1-3; D unclear. The V end was cut by 7 bases, the J end by 0 bases, with 16 bases between. The CDR3 extends over 16 amino acids. Per the germline V gene, CDR1 is LNHDA and CDR2 is SQIVND (reference sequence). CDR3 in amino acids: CASTPESVTSGNTIYF. The CDR3 nucleotides read TGTGCCAGTACTCCAGAGTCGGTAACCTCTGGAAACACCATATATTTT.

J is TRBJ1-1 and V is TRBV18; D not certain. The germline CDR1 and CDR2 sequences are KGHSH and LQKENI. The CDR3 contains 13 residues. V was shortened by 6 bases and J by 2 bases, with 10 bases between the two germline ends. The CDR3 spells CASSPGQNTEAFF. DNA for the CDR3: TGTGCCAGCTCCCCCGGGCAAAACACTGAAGCTTTCTTT.

This sequence joins TRBV10-1 and TRBJ1-1, with D possibly matching TRBD1 (5 bases). The germline CDR1 and CDR2 sequences are WNHNN and SYGVQD (reference sequence). The CDR3 totals 13 residues. The V end was cut by 6 bases, the J end by 5 bases, with 13 bases between. CDR3 residues: CASRLGGVTEAFF. CDR3 DNA: TGCGCCAGCAGGCTCGGAGGGGTGACTGAAGCTTTCTTT.

The chain uses TRBV7-2 and TRBJ2-1; D is perhaps TRBD1 (6 bases). The CDR3 is 14 amino acids. Per the germline V gene, CDR1 is SGHTA and CDR2 is FQGNSA. Trimming pared 3 bases from V and 8 bases from J, leaving 14 bases between. CDR3 in DNA: TGTGCCAGCAGCTTTGGCCAGGGGCACGATGAGCAGTTCTTC. As protein: CASSFGQGHDEQFF.

This chain links TRBV5-4 with TRBJ1-6; 9 nucleotides line up with TRBD1. The CDR3 runs to 15 residues. Germline V gene sequence: CDR1 SGHNT, CDR2 YYREEE (reference sequence). Trimming took 5 bases from V and 6 from J; bases not matched to a gene: 6. This CDR3 reads CASRAGTGFNSPLHF. As DNA, the CDR3 is TGTGCCAGCAGGGCCGGGACAGGGTTTAATTCACCCCTCCACTTT.

This chain uses TRBV30 with TRBJ1-1; weak D call: TRBD1 (5 bases). Germline V gene sequence: CDR1 GTSNPN, CDR2 SVGIG (reference sequence). This CDR3 contains 14 residues. V shed 3 bases and J shed 4 bases, with 15 bases lying between them. CDR3 nucleotide sequence: TGTGCCTGGAGCCAGGTTGGGGGGGGCACTGAAGCTTTCTTT. This translates into CAWSQVGGGTEAFF.

The chain has TRBV5-1 and TRBJ2-7; no clear D gene. V lost 4 bases and J 0 bases, leaving 2 bases between the germline ends. Germline V lookup: CDR1 SGHRS, CDR2 YFSETQ. The CDR3 totals 11 residues. CDR3 in amino acids: CASSPSYEQYF. The CDR3, as DNA: TGCGCCAGCAGCCCCTCCTACGAGCAGTACTTC.

The rearrangement uses TRBV5-4 and TRBJ2-5; D is perhaps TRBD2 (6 bases). CDR1 is SGHNT, CDR2 YYREEE, per germline (reference sequence). Deletions cut 5 bases from V and 3 bases from J, with 14 bases between. The CDR3 contains 14 residues. CDR3 region: CASSYPGRKETQYF. The CDR3 DNA is TGTGCCAGCAGTTACCCGGGGAGGAAAGAGACCCAGTACTTC. The complete variable domain, with remaining parts taken from reference TRBV5-4 and TRBJ2-5, reads ETGVTQSPTHLIKTRGQQVTLRCSSQSGHNTVSWYQQALGQGPQFIFQYYREEENGRGNFPPRFSGLQFPNYSSELNVNALELDDSALYLCASSYPGRKETQYFGPGTRLLVL.

The chain joins TRBV4-3 to TRBJ1-1; D unresolved. The germline V gene encodes CDR1 LGHNA and CDR2 YSLEER. The CDR3 contains 14 residues. Trimming pared 2 bases from V and 1 base from J, leaving 8 bases between. In DNA form, the CDR3 reads TGCGCCAGCAGCCAACGGACCCCGAACACTGAAGCTTTCTTT. Amino acid sequence: CASSQRTPNTEAFF.

The chain is built from TRBV7-8 and TRBJ2-5; 7 nucleotides agree with TRBD2. The CDR3 loop spans 18 amino acids. From germline, CDR1 is SGHVS and CDR2 FQNEAQ. With 2 bases clipped from V and 2 bases from J, the junction kept 14 bases outside the gene matches. The CDR3 DNA reads TGTGCCAGCAGCTTAAAGGGACTCGGGGAGGGGCATCAAGAGACCCAGTACTTC. Translating it yields CASSLKGLGEGHQETQYF.

V gene TRBV7-2 combines with J gene TRBJ1-1; the D is unclear. Germline CDR1 is SGHTA and CDR2 is FQGNSA. The V and J ends lost 5 bases and 7 bases respectively, with 8 bases between them. The CDR3 runs to 11 residues. The CDR3 nucleotides are TGTGCCAGCAGCCCGGGATTTGAAGCTTTCTTT. This translates into CASSPGFEAFF. The complete variable domain, with remaining parts taken from reference TRBV7-2 and TRBJ1-1, reads GAGVSQSPSNKVTEKGKDVELRCDPISGHTALYWYRQSLGQGLEFLIYFQGNSAPDKSGLPSDRFSAERTGGSVSTLTIQRTQQEDSAVYLCASSPGFEAFFGQGTRLTVV.

This chain links TRBV7-2 with TRBJ2-7, with 8 bases matching TRBD1. The CDR3 is 14 residues long. V dropped 5 bases and J dropped 6; count of bases not matched to a gene: 9. Germline CDR1 SGHTA, CDR2 FQGNSA. For the CDR3, the DNA is TGTGCCAGCAGCGCCGGACAGGGAAAGGGCGAGCAGTACTTC. This codes for CASSAGQGKGEQYF.

The chain recombines TRBV7-2 with TRBJ2-5; maybe TRBD2 (7 bases). Trimming removed 11 bases at V and 5 bases at J, with 18 bases between. This CDR3 contains 13 residues. CDR1 and CDR2 (germline): SGHTA, FQGNSA. The CDR3 is CAGARGGGETQYF. CDR3 bases: TGTGCCGGGGCACGAGGGGGAGGGGAGACCCAGTACTTC.

This clone was seen once. The chain uses TRBV4-1 and TRBJ2-3; D perhaps matches TRBD2 (6 bases). CDR1 and CDR2 (germline): MGHRA, YSYEKL. The CDR3 extends over 16 amino acids. Between the trimmed V and J ends, which lost 3 bases and 1 base, there was a span of 14 bases. The CDR3 spells CASSQEGDPGTDTQYF. In DNA form, the CDR3 reads TGCGCCAGCAGCCAGGAGGGAGACCCAGGCACAGATACGCAGTATTTT.

This clone was found a few times. The chain is built from TRBV4-2 and TRBJ2-1; D is undetermined. The CDR3 is 15 residues long. Trimming took 1 base from V and 8 from J, leaving 15 bases between them. Germline CDR1 reads LGHNA; CDR2 reads YNFKEQ. For the CDR3, the DNA is TGTGCCAGCAGCCAAGGGGCGTCTCTAGGCTATGAGCAGTTCTTC. It translates to CASSQGASLGYEQFF.

This clone was seen a single time. CDR3 loop: CASSRGANEKLFF. CDR3 nucleotide sequence: TGTGCCAGCAGCCGGGGGGCTAATGAAAAACTGTTTTTT. The chain carries TRBV7-9 and TRBJ1-4; TRBD1 might be the D (5 bases). Germline CDR1 SEHNR, CDR2 FQNEAQ (reference sequence). V dropped 5 bases and J dropped 3 bases, with 7 bases sitting between them. CDR3 size: 13 residues.

The rearrangement joins TRBV30 to TRBJ2-1; 7 nucleotides line up with TRBD2. The ends lost 3 bases at V and 3 bases at J; junction bases unmatched: 5. The CDR3 contains 14 residues. Germline V lookup: CDR1 GTSNPN, CDR2 SVGIG (reference sequence). DNA of the CDR3: TGTGCCTGGAGCCCGGGGGGAGGCTACAATGAGCAGTTCTTC. Translation gives CAWSPGGGYNEQFF.

CDR3 in amino acids: CSGSAGTEAFF. CDR3 DNA: TGCAGCGGATCGGCAGGCACTGAAGCTTTCTTT. The chain recombines TRBV20-1 with TRBJ1-1; D gene uncertain. Germline loops: CDR1 DFQATT, CDR2 SNEGSKA (reference sequence). The CDR3 is made up of 11 amino acids.

This rearrangement joins TRBV28 to TRBJ1-4; no clear D. V lost 6 bases to trimming and J lost 2 bases, with 7 bases between them. The CDR3 is 13 amino acids. The V gene's germline CDR1 is MDHEN and CDR2 SYDVKM. CDR3 bases: TGTGCCAGCAGAAGTTGGACTAATGAAAAACTGTTTTTT. This codes for CASRSWTNEKLFF.

CDR3 amino acids: CASALAGTDTQYF. CDR3 DNA: TGTGCCAGCGCGCTCGCTGGGACAGATACGCAGTATTTT. The chain carries TRBV2 and TRBJ2-3, with D uncertain. Per germline, CDR1 SNHLY and CDR2 FYNNEI. Between the trimmed V and J ends, which lost 8 bases and 3 bases, there was a span of 12 bases. The CDR3 loop spans 13 amino acids.

The chain links TRBV27 to TRBJ1-2; a possible D gene is TRBD1 (5 bases). V was pared by 3 bases and J by 11 bases, with 16 bases between. CDR1 is MNHEY, CDR2 SMNVEV, per germline (reference sequence). The CDR3 spans 13 residues. The CDR3 nucleotides read TGTGCCAGCAGTTTTAAATGGGGGGGAAGGTACACCTTC. It encodes CASSFKWGGRYTF.

V usage is TRBV16 and J usage is TRBJ1-1; no clear D gene. The germline gives CDR1 KGHSY, CDR2 FQNENV. The CDR3 contains 15 residues. Deletions cut 1 base from V and 4 bases from J, with 13 bases between. The CDR3 DNA reads TGTGCCAGCAGCCAATTAGGCCGTGGGTTCACTGAAGCTTTCTTT. Encoded protein: CASSQLGRGFTEAFF.

This chain links TRBV30 with TRBJ2-3; D is unclear. Trimming removed 2 bases at V and 4 bases at J, with 4 bases between. Germline CDR1 GTSNPN, CDR2 SVGIG (reference sequence). This CDR3 is 11 amino acids long. In DNA, the CDR3 is TGTGCCTGGAGTCTTGCAGATACGCAGTATTTT. Its protein is CAWSLADTQYF.

The chain is built from TRBV9 and TRBJ2-7; D possibly corresponds to TRBD2 (6 bases). There are 15 residues in the CDR3. V gave up 0 bases and J gave up 3 bases, with 13 bases separating them. CDR1 and CDR2 (germline): SGDLS, YYNGEE. Here the CDR3 DNA reads TGTGCCAGCAGCGTAGCCTGGGACTCAAGCTACGAGCAGTACTTC. The encoded protein is CASSVAWDSSYEQYF.

This chain links TRBV30 with TRBJ2-2, with TRBD1 matching 12 bases. With 3 bases clipped from V and 0 bases from J, the junction kept 5 bases outside the gene matches. Germline loops: CDR1 GTSNPN, CDR2 SVGIG (reference sequence). This CDR3 is 17 amino acids long. CDR3 sequence reads: CAWRPGQGATNTGELFF. Here the CDR3 DNA reads TGTGCCTGGAGACCGGGACAGGGGGCGACGAACACCGGGGAGCTGTTTTTT. Full variable domain (rest looked up from reference TRBV30 and TRBJ2-2): SQTIHQWPATLVQPVGSPLSLECTVEGTSNPNLYWYRQAAGRGLQLLFYSVGIGQISSEVPQNLSASRPQDRQFILSSKKLLLSDSGFYLCAWRPGQGATNTGELFFGEGSRLTVL.

The V gene is TRBV25-1, the J gene TRBJ2-7; no clear D gene. From germline, CDR1 is MGHDK and CDR2 SYGVNS. This CDR3 region has 11 residues. Trimming took off 8 bases at V and 3 bases at J, with 8 bases between the two ends. The CDR3 sequence is CASHSVYEQYF. CDR3 bases: TGTGCCAGCCATTCGGTCTACGAGCAGTACTTC.